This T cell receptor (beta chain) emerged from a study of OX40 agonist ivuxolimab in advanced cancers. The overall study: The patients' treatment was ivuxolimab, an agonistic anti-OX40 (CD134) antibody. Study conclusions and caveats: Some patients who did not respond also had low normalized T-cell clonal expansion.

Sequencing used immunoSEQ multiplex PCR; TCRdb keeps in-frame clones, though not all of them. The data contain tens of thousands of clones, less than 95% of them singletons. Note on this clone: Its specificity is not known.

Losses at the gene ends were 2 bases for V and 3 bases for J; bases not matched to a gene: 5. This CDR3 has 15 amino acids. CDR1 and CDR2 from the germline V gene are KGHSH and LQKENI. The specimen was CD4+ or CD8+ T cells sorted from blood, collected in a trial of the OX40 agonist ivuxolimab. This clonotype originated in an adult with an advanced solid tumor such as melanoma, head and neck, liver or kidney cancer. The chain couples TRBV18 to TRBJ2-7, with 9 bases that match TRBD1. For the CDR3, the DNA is TGTGCCAGCTCACCAACCCGGGACAGGGACTACGAGCAGTACTTC. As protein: CASSPTRDRDYEQYF.